The next 25 T cell receptor beta chains were all read from a single sample in a study of shared clonotypes between healthy human individuals. This table comes from immunoSEQ multiplex PCR, and its TCRdb copy is limited to in-frame clones, with some not included. The sample carries more than 2 million clones, almost 96% recorded once. The sequenced material came from naive CD4+ T cells sorted from blood. Documented subset: CD45RA+ positively selected. These TCRs come from a man between 18 and 35 years old in good health.

The rearrangement uses TRBV5-6 and TRBJ1-2; 9 bases fit TRBD1. CDR3 length: 13 amino acids. V trimming: 5 bases; J trimming: 8 bases; junction bases outside the gene matches: 7. From germline, CDR1 is SGHDT and CDR2 YYEEEE. CDR3 DNA: TGTGCCAGCAGACAGGACAGGGGAACGGGCTACACCTTC. Translated, it gives CASRQDRGTGYTF.

In DNA form, the CDR3 reads TGTGCCAGTAGTTCAGACAGAAACAATCAGCCCCAGCATTTT. Translation gives CASSSDRNNQPQHF. This chain connects TRBV19 to TRBJ1-5, with a weak D call TRBD1 (5 bases). Germline-derived CDR1 and CDR2 are LNHDA and SQIVND (reference sequence). The CDR3 loop spans 14 amino acids. V was pared by 5 bases and J by 3 bases, with 11 bases between.

The chain uses TRBV10-3 and TRBJ2-5; TRBD1 is a possible D gene (5 bases). The V end lost 6 bases, the J end lost 9 bases, and 17 bases lay between the germline ends. This CDR3 has 13 residues. Germline loops: CDR1 ENHRY, CDR2 SYGVKD. Here the CDR3 DNA reads TGTGCCATCAGGGATGTAGGGTTAGGGGCCCAGTACTTC. Translated, it gives CAIRDVGLGAQYF.

Comment on this clone: This same CDR3 is encoded by further DNA sequences in the sample. The chain has TRBV4-3 and TRBJ2-7, with D uncertain. Germline CDR1 and CDR2: LGHNA and YSLEER. V dropped 0 bases and J dropped 7 bases, with 10 bases sitting between them. The CDR3 is 13 residues long. The CDR3 DNA reads as TGCGCCAGCAGCCAAGATTGGGGTGGTGAGCAGTACTTC. This sequence encodes CASSQDWGGEQYF.

This chain joins TRBV6-5 and TRBJ1-1; 8 bases are a match to TRBD1. The CDR3 runs 11 residues. V was clipped by 6 bases and J by 12 bases; unmatched bases: 6. Looked up from germline, CDR1 is MNHEY and CDR2 is SVGAGI. The CDR3 region has the DNA TGTGCCAGCAGAAGGGACAGGTTAACTTTCTTT. Amino acid sequence: CASRRDRLTFF.

Here the CDR3 DNA reads TGTGCCAGTAGTCACCGGGACACACAGACTTTACAGCCCCAGCATTTT. It yields the protein CASSHRDTQTLQPQHF. The chain has TRBV19 and TRBJ1-5; possibly TRBD1 for D (6 bases). The CDR3 sequence is 16 residues long. Germline-derived CDR1 and CDR2 are LNHDA and SQIVND (reference sequence). V was clipped by 5 bases and J by 7 bases, with 21 bases between them.

The genes are TRBV18 and TRBJ2-2; TRBD1 matches at 7 bases. The CDR3 totals 16 residues. Trimming took 3 bases from V and 1 from J; bases not matched to a gene: 5. Germline V gene data show CDR1 as KGHSH and CDR2 as LQKENI. The CDR3 region has the DNA TGTGCCAGCTCACCTGGACAGGATGGGAACACCGGGGAGCTGTTTTTT. Amino acid sequence: CASSPGQDGNTGELFF.

This clone appeared a few times. The rearrangement joins TRBV2 to TRBJ2-3; D possibly matches TRBD1 or TRBD2 (5 bases each). The CDR3 has 18 residues. V was trimmed by 2 bases and J by 4 bases, leaving 22 bases between them. CDR1 SNHLY and CDR2 FYNNEI come from the germline V gene. CDR3 protein: CASSEYAGGTYNADTQYF. Written as DNA, the CDR3 is TGTGCCAGCAGTGAATATGCGGGTGGGACCTACAATGCAGATACGCAGTATTTT.

V is TRBV10-1 and J is TRBJ2-2; D remains unclear. V gave up 2 bases and J gave up 4 bases, with 5 bases separating them. The V gene's germline CDR1 is WNHNN and CDR2 SYGVQD (reference sequence). This CDR3 contains 13 residues. CDR3 DNA: TGCGCCAGCAGTGAGGAGACCACCGGGGAGCTGTTTTTT. Translated: CASSEETTGELFF.

This clone was detected a few times. One end of the junction fails to match germline, which may point to a read error. The gene calls are TRBV5-1 and TRBJ1-6; 9 bases fit TRBD1. The CDR3 runs to 11 residues. The germline V gene encodes CDR1 SGHRS and CDR2 YFSETQ. The CDR3 DNA reads TGCGCCAGCAGCGTCGCCGGGACAGGGAGGTTT. Translated: CASSVAGTGRF.

The J gene is TRBJ2-1, the V gene TRBV5-1; 10 positions agree with TRBD2. V was clipped by 4 bases and J by 6 bases; unmatched bases: 7. Looked up from germline, CDR1 is SGHRS and CDR2 is YFSETQ. The CDR3 is 15 residues long. DNA for the CDR3: TGCGCCAGCAGCCCCCGGACTAGCGGATTCAATGAGCAGTTCTTC. Translation: CASSPRTSGFNEQFF.

This chain joins TRBV30 and TRBJ2-3, with 8 positions matching TRBD2. This CDR3 is 14 amino acids long. Germline V gene lookup returns CDR1 GTSNPN and CDR2 SVGIG (reference sequence). V gave up 0 bases and J gave up 5 bases; unmatched junction bases: 4. CDR3 in amino acids: CAWSVKSGGDTQYF. In DNA, the CDR3 is TGTGCCTGGAGTGTAAAGAGCGGGGGAGATACGCAGTATTTT.

V is TRBV5-6 and J is TRBJ1-5; D is unclear. V lost 4 bases and J lost 4, with 12 bases in between. This CDR3 has 14 amino acids. Germline V gene sequence: CDR1 SGHDT, CDR2 YYEEEE. The CDR3 region is CASSTTGRNQPQHF. DNA for the CDR3: TGTGCCAGCAGCACCACGGGGAGGAATCAGCCCCAGCATTTT.

This chain uses TRBV18 with TRBJ2-3, with 11 bases that match TRBD2. The CDR3 length is 16 residues. V shed 1 base and J 6 bases; nucleotides not matched to a gene: 6. Germline V lookup: CDR1 KGHSH, CDR2 LQKENI. The CDR3 region is CASSPLLLAGGDTQYF. In nucleotides, the CDR3 is TGTGCCAGCTCACCACTTCTTCTAGCGGGGGGCGATACGCAGTATTTT.

This chain uses TRBV7-2 with TRBJ2-5; 9 bases agree with TRBD2. The trim removed 1 base at V and 2 bases at J, leaving 5 bases unmatched. The CDR3 has 16 amino acids. CDR1 SGHTA and CDR2 FQGNSA come from the germline V gene. CDR3 sequence (DNA): TGTGCCAGCAGCTTAGGAAAAGCGGGAGGACAAGAGACCCAGTACTTC. Translating it yields CASSLGKAGGQETQYF.

CDR3 coding DNA: TGTGCCAGCAGCGCCGGGCTGGTGAGCTCTGGAAACACCATATATTTT. Encoded protein: CASSAGLVSSGNTIYF. The V and J genes are TRBV9 and TRBJ1-3; D is undetermined. V was cut by 3 bases and J by 0 bases, with 13 bases left in between. CDR1 and CDR2 (germline): SGDLS, YYNGEE. This CDR3 comprises 16 residues.

The CDR3 nucleotides read TGTGCCAGCAGCGGTTACGACGGGAGCTCCTATAATTCACCCCTCCACTTT. Translated, it gives CASSGYDGSSYNSPLHF. The chain employs TRBV9 and TRBJ1-6, with D unresolved. The length of the CDR3 is 17 residues. V was pared by 3 bases and J by 0 bases, with 13 bases between. The germline gives CDR1 SGDLS, CDR2 YYNGEE.

The genes are TRBV29-1 and TRBJ1-5; tentative D call: TRBD1 (6 bases). The length of the CDR3 is 13 residues. Between the trimmed V and J ends, which lost 4 bases and 7 bases, there was a span of 14 bases. Germline V gene data show CDR1 as SQVTM and CDR2 as ANQGSEA. Written as DNA, the CDR3 is TGCAGCGTTGCGGGGGGGGCAAACCAGCCCCAGCATTTT. Protein: CSVAGGANQPQHF.

This sequence joins TRBV29-1 and TRBJ2-1; maybe TRBD1 (5 bases). Germline V gene lookup returns CDR1 SQVTM and CDR2 ANQGSEA. The V end lost 7 bases, the J end lost 6 bases, and 19 bases lay between the germline ends. The length of the CDR3 is 14 residues. The CDR3 loop is CSAEPPPGANEQFF. DNA for the CDR3: TGCAGCGCCGAACCCCCTCCTGGGGCCAATGAGCAGTTCTTC.

The rearrangement uses TRBV5-5 and TRBJ1-5, with D tentatively TRBD1 (6 bases). This CDR3 spans 14 amino acids. V was clipped by 1 base and J by 7 bases, with 12 bases between them. Germline CDR1 reads SGHKS; CDR2 reads YYEKEE (reference sequence). The CDR3 nucleotides are TGTGCCAGCAGCTTGTTCGAGGGACAACAGCCCCAGCATTTT. This translates into CASSLFEGQQPQHF. Full variable domain (remainder filled in from reference TRBV5-5 and TRBJ1-5): DAGVTQSPTHLIKTRGQQVTLRCSPISGHKSVSWYQQVLGQGPQFIFQYYEKEERGRGNFPDRFSARQFPNYSSELNVNALLLGDSALYLCASSLFEGQQPQHFGDGTRLSIL.

V and J are TRBV25-1 and TRBJ2-5, with 9 bases identical to TRBD1. V shed 4 bases, J shed 5 bases, and the junction held 8 bases outside the gene matches. Germline CDR1 reads MGHDK; CDR2 reads SYGVNS. CDR3 length equals 15 residues. For the CDR3, the DNA is TGTGCCAGCAGTGGGATACAGGGGGCCGGGGAGACCCAGTACTTC. Residues: CASSGIQGAGETQYF.

This clone was observed once. The chain carries TRBV11-2 and TRBJ2-5; 12 nucleotides line up with TRBD2. The ends lost 5 bases at V and 6 bases at J; junction bases unmatched: 16. The CDR3 loop spans 18 amino acids. Germline loops: CDR1 SGHAT, CDR2 FQNNGV. CDR3 residues: CASSPRWASGRAGQTQYF. CDR3 coding DNA: TGTGCCAGCAGCCCAAGGTGGGCTAGCGGGAGGGCCGGACAGACCCAGTACTTC.

V usage is TRBV6-1 and J usage is TRBJ1-5, with TRBD1 matching over 7 bases. The CDR3 covers 15 residues. CDR1 is MNHNS and CDR2 is SASEGT in the germline V gene. V was clipped by 1 base and J by 9 bases; unmatched bases: 9. The DNA of the CDR3 is TGTGCCAGCAGTGAAGAGGGGGCGGGCCTGCGGCCCCAGCATTTT. Its translation is CASSEEGAGLRPQHF.

CDR3 coding DNA: TGTGCCAGCAGTGGTCGGGGTTACAATGAGCAGTTCTTC. Its protein product is CASSGRGYNEQFF. The rearrangement uses TRBV2 and TRBJ2-1, with D maybe TRBD2 (5 bases). Germline V gene data show CDR1 as SNHLY and CDR2 as FYNNEI. Trimming stripped 4 bases from V and 4 bases from J, with 8 bases between. The CDR3 covers 13 residues.

The chain combines TRBV25-1 with TRBJ1-4, with 10 bases lining up with TRBD1. In germline, CDR1 is MGHDK, CDR2 SYGVNS. V lost 3 bases to trimming and J lost 8 bases; unmatched junction nucleotides: 6. The CDR3 runs to 15 residues. The CDR3 bases are TGTGCCAGCAGTGATTTCGTGACAGGGGGCGAAAAACTGTTTTTT. It translates to CASSDFVTGGEKLFF.